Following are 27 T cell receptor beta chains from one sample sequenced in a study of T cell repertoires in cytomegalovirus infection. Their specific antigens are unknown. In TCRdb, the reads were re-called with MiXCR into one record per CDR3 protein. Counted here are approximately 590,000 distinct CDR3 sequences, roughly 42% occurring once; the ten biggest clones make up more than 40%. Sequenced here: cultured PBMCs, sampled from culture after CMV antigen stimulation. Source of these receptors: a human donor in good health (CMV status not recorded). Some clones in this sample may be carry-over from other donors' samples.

The CDR3 DNA follows: TGTGCCAGCAGCTTAGGGAACTCAGCCTACAATGAGCAGTTCTTC. It is translated as CASSLGNSAYNEQFF. The chain has TRBV11-2 and TRBJ2-1; D remains unclear. Germline-derived CDR1 and CDR2 are SGHAT and FQNNGV. V lost 1 base to trimming and J lost 2 bases, with 9 bases between them. The CDR3 consists of 15 residues.

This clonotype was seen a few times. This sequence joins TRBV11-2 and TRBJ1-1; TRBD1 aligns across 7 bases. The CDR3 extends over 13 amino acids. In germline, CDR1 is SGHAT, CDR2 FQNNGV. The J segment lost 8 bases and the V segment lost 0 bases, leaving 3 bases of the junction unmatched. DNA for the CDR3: TGTGCCAGCAGCTTAGATCAGGACAGGGAAGCTTTCTTT. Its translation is CASSLDQDREAFF.

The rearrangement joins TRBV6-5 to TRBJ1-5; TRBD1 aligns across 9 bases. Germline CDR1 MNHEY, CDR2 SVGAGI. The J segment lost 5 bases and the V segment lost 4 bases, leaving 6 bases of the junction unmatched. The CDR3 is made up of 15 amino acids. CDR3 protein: CASSSGTGKDQPQHF. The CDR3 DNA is TGTGCCAGCAGTTCCGGGACAGGGAAGGATCAGCCCCAGCATTTT.

The DNA for the CDR3 is TGTGCCAGCCGACGACTCGTGCACGGCTTGTACGAGCAGTACTTC. It codes for CASRRLVHGLYEQYF. The chain couples TRBV2 to TRBJ2-7; no firm D call. This CDR3 has 15 residues. From germline, CDR1 is SNHLY and CDR2 FYNNEI. Trimming removed 8 bases from V and 4 bases from J, with 21 bases in between.

The CDR3: CASSEGTETDTQYF. The CDR3 nucleotides read TGTGCCAGCAGCGAAGGGACGGAAACAGATACGCAGTATTTT. V gene TRBV5-4 combines with J gene TRBJ2-3, with D perhaps being TRBD1 or TRBD2 (5 bases each). This CDR3 contains 14 residues. The V end lost 4 bases, the J end lost 3 bases, and 12 bases lay between the germline ends. Germline V lookup: CDR1 SGHNT, CDR2 YYREEE (reference sequence).

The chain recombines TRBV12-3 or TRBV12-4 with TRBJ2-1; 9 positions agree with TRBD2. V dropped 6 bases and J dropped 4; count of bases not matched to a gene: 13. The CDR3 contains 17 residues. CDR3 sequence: CASSDSWAGGIYNEQFF. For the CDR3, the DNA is TGTGCCAGCAGCGACTCCTGGGCGGGAGGGATATACAATGAGCAGTTCTTC.

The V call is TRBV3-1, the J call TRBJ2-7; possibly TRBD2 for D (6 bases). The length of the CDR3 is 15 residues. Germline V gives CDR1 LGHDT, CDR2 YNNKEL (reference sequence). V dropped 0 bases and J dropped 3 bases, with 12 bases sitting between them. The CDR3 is CASSQDWGRNYEQYF. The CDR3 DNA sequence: TGTGCCAGCAGCCAAGATTGGGGGAGGAACTACGAGCAGTACTTC.

The CDR3 sequence is CASSYDRVAYNEQFF. CDR3 DNA: TGTGCCAGCAGTTACGACAGGGTGGCCTACAATGAGCAGTTCTTC. V gene TRBV27 combines with J gene TRBJ2-1, with 7 bases aligning to TRBD1. V lost 4 bases to trimming and J lost 2 bases; unmatched junction nucleotides: 5. CDR1 and CDR2 (germline): MNHEY, SMNVEV (reference sequence). The CDR3 has 15 amino acids.

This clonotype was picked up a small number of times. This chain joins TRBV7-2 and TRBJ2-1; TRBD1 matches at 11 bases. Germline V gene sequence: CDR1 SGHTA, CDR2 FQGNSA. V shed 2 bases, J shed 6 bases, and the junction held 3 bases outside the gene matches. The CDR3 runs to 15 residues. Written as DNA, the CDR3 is TGTGCCAGCAGCTTACTGGGACAGGGGGTCAATGAGCAGTTCTTC. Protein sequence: CASSLLGQGVNEQFF.

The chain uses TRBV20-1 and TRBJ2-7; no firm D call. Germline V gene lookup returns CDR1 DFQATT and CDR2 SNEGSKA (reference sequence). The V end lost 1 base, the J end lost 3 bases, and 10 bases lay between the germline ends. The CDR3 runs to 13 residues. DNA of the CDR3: TGCAGTGCTAGAGTTGCCTCTAACTACGAGCAGTACTTC. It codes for CSARVASNYEQYF.

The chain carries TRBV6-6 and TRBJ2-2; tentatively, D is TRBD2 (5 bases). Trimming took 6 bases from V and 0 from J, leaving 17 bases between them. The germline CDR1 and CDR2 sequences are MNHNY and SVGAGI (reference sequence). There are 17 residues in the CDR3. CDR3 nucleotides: TGTGCCAGCAGCGACGTCGGGAAACCTTCGAACACCGGGGAGCTGTTTTTT. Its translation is CASSDVGKPSNTGELFF.

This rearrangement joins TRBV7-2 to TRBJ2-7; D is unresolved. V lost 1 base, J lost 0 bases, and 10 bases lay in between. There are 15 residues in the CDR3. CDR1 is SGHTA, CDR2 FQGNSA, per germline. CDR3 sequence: CASSLGSESSYEQYF. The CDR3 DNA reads TGTGCCAGCAGCTTAGGCAGTGAGAGCTCCTACGAGCAGTACTTC.

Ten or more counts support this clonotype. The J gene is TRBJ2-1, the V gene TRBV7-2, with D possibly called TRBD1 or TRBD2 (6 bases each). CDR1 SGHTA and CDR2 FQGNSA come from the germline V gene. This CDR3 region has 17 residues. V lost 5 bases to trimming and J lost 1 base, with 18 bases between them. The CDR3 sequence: CASSQDGGRFSYNEQFF. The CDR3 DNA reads TGTGCCAGCAGCCAGGACGGGGGCCGCTTTTCCTACAATGAGCAGTTCTTC.

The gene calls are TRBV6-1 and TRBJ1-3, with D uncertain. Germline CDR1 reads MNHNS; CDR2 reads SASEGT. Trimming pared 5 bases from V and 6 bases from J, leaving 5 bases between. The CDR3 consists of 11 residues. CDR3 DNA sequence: TGTGCCAGCAGTCTGGTAAACACCATATATTTT. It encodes CASSLVNTIYF.

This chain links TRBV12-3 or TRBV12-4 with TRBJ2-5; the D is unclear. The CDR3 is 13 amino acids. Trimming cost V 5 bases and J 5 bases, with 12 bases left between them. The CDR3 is CASSVPPGETQYF. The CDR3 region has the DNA TGTGCCAGCAGTGTCCCCCCTGGGGAGACCCAGTACTTC.

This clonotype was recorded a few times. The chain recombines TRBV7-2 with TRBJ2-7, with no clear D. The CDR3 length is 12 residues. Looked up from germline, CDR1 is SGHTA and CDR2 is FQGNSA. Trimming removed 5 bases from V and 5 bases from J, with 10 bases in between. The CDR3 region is CASSLTKDEQYF. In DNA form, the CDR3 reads TGTGCCAGCAGCCTTACGAAGGACGAGCAGTACTTC.

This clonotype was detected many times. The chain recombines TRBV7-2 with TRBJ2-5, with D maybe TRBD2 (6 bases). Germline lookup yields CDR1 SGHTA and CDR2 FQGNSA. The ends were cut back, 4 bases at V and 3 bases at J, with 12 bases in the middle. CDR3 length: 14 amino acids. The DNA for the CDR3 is TGTGCCAGCAGCTCGGACTACTTAGAAGAGACCCAGTACTTC. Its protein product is CASSSDYLEETQYF. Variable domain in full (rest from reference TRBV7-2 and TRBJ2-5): GAGVSQSPSNKVTEKGKDVELRCDPISGHTALYWYRQSLGQGLEFLIYFQGNSAPDKSGLPSDRFSAERTGGSVSTLTIQRTQQEDSAVYLCASSSDYLEETQYFGPGTRLLVL.

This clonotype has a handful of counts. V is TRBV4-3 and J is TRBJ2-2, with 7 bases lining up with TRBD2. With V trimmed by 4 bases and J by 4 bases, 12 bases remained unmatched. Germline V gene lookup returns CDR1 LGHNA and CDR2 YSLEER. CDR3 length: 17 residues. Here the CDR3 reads CASSLRLAPAGTGELFF. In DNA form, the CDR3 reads TGCGCCAGCAGCCTCCGACTAGCCCCCGCCGGCACCGGGGAGCTGTTTTTT.

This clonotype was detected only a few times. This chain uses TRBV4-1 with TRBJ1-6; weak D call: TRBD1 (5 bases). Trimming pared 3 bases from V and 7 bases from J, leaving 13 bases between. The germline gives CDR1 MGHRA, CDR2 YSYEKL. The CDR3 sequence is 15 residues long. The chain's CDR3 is CASSHPGTVNSPLHF. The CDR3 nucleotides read TGCGCCAGCAGCCATCCCGGGACGGTGAATTCACCCCTCCACTTT.

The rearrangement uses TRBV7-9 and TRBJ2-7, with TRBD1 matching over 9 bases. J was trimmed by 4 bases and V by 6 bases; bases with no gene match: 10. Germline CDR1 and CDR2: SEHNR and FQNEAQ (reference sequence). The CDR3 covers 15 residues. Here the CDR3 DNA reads TGTGCCAGCAGTCTCCTACCGGGACAGGGTTACGAGCAGTACTTC. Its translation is CASSLLPGQGYEQYF.

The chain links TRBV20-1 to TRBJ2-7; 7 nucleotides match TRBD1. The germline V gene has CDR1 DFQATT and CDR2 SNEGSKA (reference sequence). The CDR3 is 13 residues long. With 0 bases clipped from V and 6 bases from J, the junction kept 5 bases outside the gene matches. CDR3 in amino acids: CSARDPPGGEQYF. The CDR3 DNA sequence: TGCAGTGCTAGAGATCCACCAGGGGGCGAGCAGTACTTC.

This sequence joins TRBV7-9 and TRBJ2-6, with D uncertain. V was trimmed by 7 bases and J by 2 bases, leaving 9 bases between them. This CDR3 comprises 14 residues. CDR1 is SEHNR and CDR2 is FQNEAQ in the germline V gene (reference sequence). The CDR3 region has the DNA TGTGCCAGCATCCCCGACCCTGGGGCCAACGTCCTGACTTTC. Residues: CASIPDPGANVLTF.

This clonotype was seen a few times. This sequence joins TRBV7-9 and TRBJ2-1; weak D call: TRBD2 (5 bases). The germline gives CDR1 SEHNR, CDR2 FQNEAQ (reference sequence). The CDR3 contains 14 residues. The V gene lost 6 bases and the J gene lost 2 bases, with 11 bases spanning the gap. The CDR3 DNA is TGTGCCAGCAGGTCGCGGGCGACCTACAATGAGCAGTTCTTC. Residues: CASRSRATYNEQFF.

The CDR3 nucleotides read TGTGCCAGCAGCTGGCCGGGACTCCGAAGTTCAGATACGCAGTATTTT. Its protein product is CASSWPGLRSSDTQYF. The chain links TRBV7-2 to TRBJ2-3; perhaps TRBD2 as D (6 bases). V was pared by 4 bases and J by 4 bases, with 18 bases between. The CDR3 extends over 16 amino acids. In germline, CDR1 is SGHTA, CDR2 FQGNSA. The full variable domain, with the rest looked up from reference TRBV7-2 and TRBJ2-3, is GAGVSQSPSNKVTEKGKDVELRCDPISGHTALYWYRQSLGQGLEFLIYFQGNSAPDKSGLPSDRFSAERTGGSVSTLTIQRTQQEDSAVYLCASSWPGLRSSDTQYFGPGTRLTVL.

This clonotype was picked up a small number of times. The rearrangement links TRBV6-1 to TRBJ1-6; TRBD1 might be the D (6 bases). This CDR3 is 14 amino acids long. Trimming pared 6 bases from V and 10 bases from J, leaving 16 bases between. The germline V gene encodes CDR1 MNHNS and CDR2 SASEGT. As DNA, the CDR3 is TGTGCCAGCAGCCGCGGGGGCGCTTGGTCACCCCTCCACTTT. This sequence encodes CASSRGGAWSPLHF.

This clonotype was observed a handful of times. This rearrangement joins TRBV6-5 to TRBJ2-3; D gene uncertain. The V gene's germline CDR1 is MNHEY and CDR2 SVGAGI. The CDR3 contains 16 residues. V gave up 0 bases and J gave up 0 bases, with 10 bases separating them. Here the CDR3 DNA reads TGTGCCAGCAGTTACTCGAGTCTTTCGAGCACAGATACGCAGTATTTT. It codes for CASSYSSLSSTDTQYF.

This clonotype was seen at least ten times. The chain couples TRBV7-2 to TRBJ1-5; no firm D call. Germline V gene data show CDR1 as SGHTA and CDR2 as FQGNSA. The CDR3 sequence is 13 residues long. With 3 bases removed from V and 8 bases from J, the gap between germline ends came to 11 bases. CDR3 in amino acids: CASSLGNWKPQHF. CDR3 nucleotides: TGTGCCAGCAGCTTGGGAAATTGGAAGCCCCAGCATTTT.